The rows below give T cell receptor beta chains drawn from one sample of a study of molecular identifiers for immune sequencing clone quantification. MiXCR was run by TCRdb on the PCR reads, yielding one entry per CDR3 protein. The data hold 68,000 or so distinct CDR3 sequences, with 17% observed a single time. Sequencing input: naive CD8+ T cells from blood, with Jurkat cell RNA spiked in. The receptors shown here come from a human donor in good health. Some libraries in this study had Jurkat cell RNA spiked in. The conserved cysteine and the conserved F or W are not part of the CDR3 here. The D gene is left open where the match is weak. Clone sizes are given selectively: once, few, many, or a class where the clone is expanded.

V gene: TRBV6-5
J gene: TRBJ1-2
clone size: -
D gene: -
CDR3 protein: ASSYGTGSNYGYT

V gene: TRBV7-9
J gene: TRBJ2-7
clone size: few
D gene: -
CDR3 protein: ASSLGGSLPYEQY

V gene: TRBV10-1
J gene: TRBJ2-1
clone size: few
D gene: TRBD2
CDR3 protein: ASSESLTSRFDEQF

V gene: TRBV10-3
J gene: TRBJ2-1
clone size: many
D gene: -
CDR3 protein: AISESPRPTYNEQF

V gene: TRBV12-3/TRBV12-4
J gene: TRBJ2-2
clone size: -
D gene: TRBD2
CDR3 protein: ASSLDTSVTGELF

V gene: TRBV4-3
J gene: TRBJ2-1
clone size: many
D gene: TRBD2
CDR3 protein: ASSRGLADNEQF

V gene: TRBV18
J gene: TRBJ1-5
clone size: many
D gene: -
CDR3 protein: ASSQGYNQPQH

V gene: TRBV19
J gene: TRBJ2-2
clone size: -
D gene: -
CDR3 protein: ASSVQDTGELF

V gene: TRBV3-1
J gene: TRBJ2-7
clone size: many
D gene: -
CDR3 protein: ASSQDTSYYEQY

V gene: TRBV6-5
J gene: TRBJ2-6
clone size: -
D gene: TRBD1
CDR3 protein: ASSLSGGLTSLSGANVPT

V gene: TRBV6-2/TRBV6-3
J gene: TRBJ2-1
clone size: many
D gene: -
CDR3 protein: ASMYWDEQF

V gene: TRBV11-2
J gene: TRBJ1-5
clone size: many
D gene: -
CDR3 protein: ASSLAGHYGDSNQPQH